A selection of T cell receptor beta chains follows, all from one sample in a study of identical twins. TCRdb redid the calling of the 5' RACE reads with MiXCR, one entry per CDR3 protein. The sample records 500,000 to 650,000 distinct CDR3 sequences, around 24% being singletons. These data also formed part of another study, on yellow fever vaccine responses in identical twins.

The specimen was CD4+ T cells sorted from blood. The origin of the receptors is a woman between 18 and 29 years old in good health. CDR3s include the opening cysteine and the closing phenylalanine or tryptophan.

V	J	CDR3
TRBV6-1	TRBJ1-2	CASRPRVVNYGYTF
TRBV4-1	TRBJ2-5	CASSQDGGGSLETQYF
TRBV6-1	TRBJ2-1	CASSEDGQGWNEQFF
TRBV5-1	TRBJ2-1	CASSLSNNEQFF
TRBV10-3	TRBJ2-7	CAISSSSYEQYF
TRBV20-1	TRBJ1-1	CSASGVLNTEAFF
TRBV29-1	TRBJ1-1	CSVGLGSITEAFF
TRBV29-1	TRBJ2-3	CSVARPEDTQYF
TRBV12-5	TRBJ1-2	CASGLADRNYGYTF
TRBV7-9	TRBJ1-2	CASSQASYGYTF